This T cell receptor (beta chain) originates from a study of blood T cell repertoires in COVID-19. Study overall: Acute-phase and convalescent COVID-19 samples originated in the United States, Italy and Spain. T cells, B-cell-depleted T cells, or PBMCs provided the cDNA or gDNA that served as material.

With 2 bases removed from V and 6 bases from J, the gap between germline ends came to 17 bases. Germline lookup yields CDR1 MDHEN and CDR2 SYDVKM. This CDR3 is built from 16 residues. Methods used by the authors: Amplification of reference gene primers provided the estimated nucleated cell counts. Profiling relied on immunoSEQ multiplex PCR, and the TCRdb table lists in-frame clones only, not all of them. The V and J calls and clone size come from that table; D and trimming were worked out from the DNA. The sample has 60,000 to 90,000 clones; less than 85% are singletons. Sequencing input: peripheral blood. The chain recombines TRBV28 with TRBJ1-5; tentative D call: TRBD1 (5 bases). The sequence was collected from a human donor with acute or convalescent COVID-19. The donor label of this sample is uncertain. The CDR3: CASSLAPQGGLQPQHF. In DNA form, the CDR3 reads TGTGCCAGCAGTTTAGCGCCGCAGGGTGGGCTTCAGCCCCAGCATTTT.